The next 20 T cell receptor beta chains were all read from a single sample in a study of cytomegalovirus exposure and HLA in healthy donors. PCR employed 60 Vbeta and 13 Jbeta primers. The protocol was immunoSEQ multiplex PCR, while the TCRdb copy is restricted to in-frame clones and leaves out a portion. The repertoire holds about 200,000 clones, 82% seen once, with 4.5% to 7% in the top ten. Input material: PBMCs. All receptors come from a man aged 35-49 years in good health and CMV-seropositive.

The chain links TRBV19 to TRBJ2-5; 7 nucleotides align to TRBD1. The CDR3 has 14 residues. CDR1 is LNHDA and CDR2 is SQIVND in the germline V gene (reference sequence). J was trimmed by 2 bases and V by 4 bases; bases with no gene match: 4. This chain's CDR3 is CASSSLQGQETQYF. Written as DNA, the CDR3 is TGTGCCAGTAGTAGCCTACAGGGGCAAGAGACCCAGTACTTC. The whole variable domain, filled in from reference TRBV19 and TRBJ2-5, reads DGGITQSPKYLFRKEGQNVTLSCEQNLNHDAMYWYRQDPGQGLRLIYYSQIVNDFQKGDIAEGYSVSREKKESFPLTVTSAQKNPTAFYLCASSSLQGQETQYFGPGTRLLVL.

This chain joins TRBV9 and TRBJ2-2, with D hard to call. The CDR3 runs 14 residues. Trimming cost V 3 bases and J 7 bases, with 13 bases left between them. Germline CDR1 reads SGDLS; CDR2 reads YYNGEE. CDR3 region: CASSAHPEVGELFF. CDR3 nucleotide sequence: TGTGCCAGCAGCGCCCACCCCGAGGTCGGGGAGCTGTTTTTT.

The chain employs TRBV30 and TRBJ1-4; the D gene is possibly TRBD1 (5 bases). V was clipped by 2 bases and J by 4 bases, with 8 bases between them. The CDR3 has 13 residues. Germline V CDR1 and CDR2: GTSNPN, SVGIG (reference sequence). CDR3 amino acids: CAWSPRVNEKLFF. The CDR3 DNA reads TGTGCCTGGAGTCCCAGGGTTAATGAAAAACTGTTTTTT.

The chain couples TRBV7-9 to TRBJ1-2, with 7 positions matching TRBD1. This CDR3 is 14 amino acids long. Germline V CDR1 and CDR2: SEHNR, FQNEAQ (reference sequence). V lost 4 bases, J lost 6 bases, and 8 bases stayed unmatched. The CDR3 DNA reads TGTGCCAGCAGCTGGGACAGCCAAATAAATGGCTACACCTTC. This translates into CASSWDSQINGYTF.

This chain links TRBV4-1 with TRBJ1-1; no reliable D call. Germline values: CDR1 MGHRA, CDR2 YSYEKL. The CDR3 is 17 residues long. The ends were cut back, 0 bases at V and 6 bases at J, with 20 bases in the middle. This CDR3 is CASSQDERKPYSPEAFF. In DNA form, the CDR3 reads TGCGCCAGCAGCCAAGACGAGCGGAAGCCCTACTCGCCTGAAGCTTTCTTT.

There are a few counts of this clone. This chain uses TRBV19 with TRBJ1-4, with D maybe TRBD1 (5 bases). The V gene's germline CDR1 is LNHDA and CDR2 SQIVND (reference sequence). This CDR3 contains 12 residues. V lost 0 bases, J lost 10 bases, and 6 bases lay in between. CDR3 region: CASSIEGGKLFF. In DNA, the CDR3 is TGTGCCAGTAGTATAGAGGGGGGAAAACTGTTTTTT.

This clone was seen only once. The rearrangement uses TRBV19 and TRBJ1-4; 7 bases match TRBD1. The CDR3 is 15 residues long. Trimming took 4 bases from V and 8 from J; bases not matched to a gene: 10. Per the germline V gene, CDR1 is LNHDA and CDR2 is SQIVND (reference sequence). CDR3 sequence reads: CASSTGTAPREKLFF. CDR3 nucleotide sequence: TGTGCCAGTAGTACGGGGACAGCCCCGCGGGAAAAACTGTTTTTT.

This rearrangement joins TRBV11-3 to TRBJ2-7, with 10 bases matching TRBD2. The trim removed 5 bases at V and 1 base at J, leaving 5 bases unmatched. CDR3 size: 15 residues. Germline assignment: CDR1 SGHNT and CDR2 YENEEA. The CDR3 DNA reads TGTGCCAGCAGCCGTAGCGGGAGGAAATCCTACGAGCAGTACGTC. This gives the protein CASSRSGRKSYEQYV.

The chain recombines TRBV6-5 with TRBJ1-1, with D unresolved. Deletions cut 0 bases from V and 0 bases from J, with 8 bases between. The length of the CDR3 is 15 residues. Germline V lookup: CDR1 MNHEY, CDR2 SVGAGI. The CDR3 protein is CASSYSRALNTEAFF. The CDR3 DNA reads TGTGCCAGCAGTTACTCGAGGGCATTGAACACTGAAGCTTTCTTT.

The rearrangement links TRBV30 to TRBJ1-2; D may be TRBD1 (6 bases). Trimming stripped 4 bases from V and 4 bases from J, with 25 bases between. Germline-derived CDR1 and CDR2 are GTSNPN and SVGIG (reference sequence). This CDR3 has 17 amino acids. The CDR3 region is CAWIPRLSKGDIYGYTF. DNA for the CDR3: TGTGCCTGGATTCCTAGACTCTCAAAGGGGGATATCTATGGCTACACCTTC.

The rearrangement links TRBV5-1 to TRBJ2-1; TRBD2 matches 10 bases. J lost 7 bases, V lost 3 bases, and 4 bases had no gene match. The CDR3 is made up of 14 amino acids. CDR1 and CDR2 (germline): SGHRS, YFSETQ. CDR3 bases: TGCGCCAGCAGCTCAGGACTAGCGGCTAATGAGCAGTTCTTC. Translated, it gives CASSSGLAANEQFF.

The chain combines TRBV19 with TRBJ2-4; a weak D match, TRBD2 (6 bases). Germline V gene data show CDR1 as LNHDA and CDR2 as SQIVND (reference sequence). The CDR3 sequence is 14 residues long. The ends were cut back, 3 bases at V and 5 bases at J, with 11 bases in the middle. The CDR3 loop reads CASSMGGSENIQYF. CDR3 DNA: TGTGCCAGTAGTATGGGGGGTTCAGAAAACATTCAGTACTTC.

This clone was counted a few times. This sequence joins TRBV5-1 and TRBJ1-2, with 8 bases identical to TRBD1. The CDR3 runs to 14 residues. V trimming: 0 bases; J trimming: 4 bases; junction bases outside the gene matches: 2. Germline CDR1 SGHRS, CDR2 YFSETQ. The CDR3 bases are TGCGCCAGCAGCTTGGCAGGGGGCGCCTATGGCTACACCTTC. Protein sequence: CASSLAGGAYGYTF.

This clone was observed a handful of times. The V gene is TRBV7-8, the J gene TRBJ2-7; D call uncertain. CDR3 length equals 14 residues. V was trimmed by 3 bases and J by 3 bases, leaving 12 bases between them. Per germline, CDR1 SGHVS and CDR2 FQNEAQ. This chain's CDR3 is CASSFGQVFYEQYF. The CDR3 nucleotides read TGTGCCAGCAGCTTTGGTCAGGTATTCTACGAGCAGTACTTC.

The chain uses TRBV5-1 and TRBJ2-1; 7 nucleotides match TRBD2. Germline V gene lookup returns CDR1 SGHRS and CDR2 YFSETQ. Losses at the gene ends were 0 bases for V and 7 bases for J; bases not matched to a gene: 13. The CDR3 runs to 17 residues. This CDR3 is CASSLGGGGRAQNEQFF. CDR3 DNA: TGCGCCAGCAGCTTGGGGGGTGGTGGGAGGGCCCAAAATGAGCAGTTCTTC.

The DNA for the CDR3 is TGTGCCAGTAGTTCCGGACAGGGGGGAGGCTACACCTTC. It specifies CASSSGQGGGYTF. V is TRBV19 and J is TRBJ1-2, with 10 bases matching TRBD1. This CDR3 spans 13 amino acids. Germline V gene lookup returns CDR1 LNHDA and CDR2 SQIVND (reference sequence). The J segment lost 8 bases and the V segment lost 5 bases, leaving 5 bases of the junction unmatched.

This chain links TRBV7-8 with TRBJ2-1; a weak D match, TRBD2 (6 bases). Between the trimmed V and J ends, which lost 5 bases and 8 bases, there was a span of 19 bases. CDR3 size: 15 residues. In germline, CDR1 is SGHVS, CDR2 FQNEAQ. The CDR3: CASSPRIGGFDEQFF. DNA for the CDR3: TGTGCCAGCAGCCCCCGAATCGGAGGGTTCGATGAGCAGTTCTTC.

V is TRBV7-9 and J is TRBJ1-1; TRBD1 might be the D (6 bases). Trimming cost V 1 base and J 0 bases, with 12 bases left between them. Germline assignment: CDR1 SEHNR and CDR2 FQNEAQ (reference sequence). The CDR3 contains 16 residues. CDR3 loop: CASSLGPRQVNTEAFF. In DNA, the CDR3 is TGTGCCAGCAGCTTAGGACCAAGACAGGTGAACACTGAAGCTTTCTTT. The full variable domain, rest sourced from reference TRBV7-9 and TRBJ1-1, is DTGVSQNPRHKITKRGQNVTFRCDPISEHNRLYWYRQTLGQGPEFLTYFQNEAQLEKSRLLSDRFSAERPKGSFSTLEIQRTEQGDSAMYLCASSLGPRQVNTEAFFGQGTRLTVV.

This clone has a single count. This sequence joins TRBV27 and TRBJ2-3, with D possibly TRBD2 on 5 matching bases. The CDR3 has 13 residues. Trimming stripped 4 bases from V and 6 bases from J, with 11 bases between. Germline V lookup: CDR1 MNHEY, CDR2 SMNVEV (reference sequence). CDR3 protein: CASSSQSGDTQYF. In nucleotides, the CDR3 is TGTGCCAGCAGTTCCCAATCGGGGGATACGCAGTATTTT.

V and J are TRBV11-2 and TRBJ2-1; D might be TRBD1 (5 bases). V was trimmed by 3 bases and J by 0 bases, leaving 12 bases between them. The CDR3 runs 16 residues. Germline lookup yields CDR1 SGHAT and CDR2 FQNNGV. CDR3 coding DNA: TGTGCCAGCAGCTTCCTTAGGGGAAGCTCCTACAATGAGCAGTTCTTC. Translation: CASSFLRGSSYNEQFF.